These 11 T cell receptor beta chains were all obtained from the same sample, sequenced in a study of blood T cell repertoires in COVID-19. TCRdb keeps only in-frame clones here, not all; method: immunoSEQ multiplex PCR. The sample holds 220,000 or so clones, 80% to 85% seen once. Sequences were obtained from peripheral blood. Every receptor here comes from a woman aged 60-75 years with acute or convalescent COVID-19.

This clone was seen only a few times. The junction does not match germline at one end; this may be a read error. This chain uses TRBV27 with TRBJ2-2; TRBD1 agrees at 9 bases. CDR3 size: 18 residues. Germline CDR1 reads MNHEY; CDR2 reads SMNVEV (reference sequence). The DNA of the CDR3 is TGTGCCAGCACTTTAGGGGGGACAGGGTATCGGAATACCGGGGAGCTGTTTTTT. Translating it yields CASTLGGTGYRNTGELFF.

V gene TRBV18 combines with J gene TRBJ1-5; 7 bases agree with TRBD1. Germline V lookup: CDR1 KGHSH, CDR2 LQKENI. With V trimmed by 2 bases and J by 6 bases, 4 bases remained unmatched. The CDR3 sequence is 14 residues long. The CDR3 region is CASSPGAGGQPQHF. In DNA, the CDR3 is TGTGCCAGCTCACCAGGGGCAGGGGGTCAGCCCCAGCATTTT.

The genes are TRBV9 and TRBJ1-1, with D possibly matching TRBD1 (6 bases). Trimming took 3 bases from V and 3 from J, leaving 9 bases between them. Germline V gene sequence: CDR1 SGDLS, CDR2 YYNGEE. The CDR3 spans 13 residues. CDR3 DNA: TGTGCCAGCAGCGACGGACAGTACACTGAAGCTTTCTTT. Encoded protein: CASSDGQYTEAFF.

The V and J genes are TRBV4-2 and TRBJ1-4; 8 bases fit TRBD1. The CDR3 is made up of 18 amino acids. The germline CDR1 and CDR2 sequences are LGHNA and YNFKEQ. With V trimmed by 0 bases and J by 0 bases, 6 bases remained unmatched. The CDR3 reads CASSQDLTGATTNEKLFF. In DNA form, the CDR3 reads TGTGCCAGCAGCCAAGATTTGACAGGGGCGACAACTAATGAAAAACTGTTTTTT.

The chain combines TRBV2 with TRBJ2-2; 13 nucleotides match TRBD2. Germline V lookup: CDR1 SNHLY, CDR2 FYNNEI. With V trimmed by 6 bases and J by 7 bases, 2 bases remained unmatched. The CDR3 extends over 14 amino acids. The CDR3: CASRTSGGCGELFF. CDR3 in DNA: TGTGCCAGCAGGACTAGCGGGGGGTGCGGGGAGCTGTTTTTT.

The chain employs TRBV19 and TRBJ1-2; 7 bases align to TRBD1. Germline trimming cut 3 bases from V and 5 bases from J; bases unmatched to any gene: 3. Germline loops: CDR1 LNHDA, CDR2 SQIVND (reference sequence). CDR3 length: 13 amino acids. The CDR3 reads CASSITGEYGYTF. For the CDR3, the DNA is TGTGCCAGTAGTATTACAGGGGAATATGGCTACACCTTC.

The V call is TRBV5-4, the J call TRBJ1-1; possible D gene TRBD1, 6 bases. V lost 0 bases and J lost 1, with 13 bases in between. This CDR3 comprises 16 residues. Looked up from germline, CDR1 is SGHNT and CDR2 is YYREEE (reference sequence). The CDR3, as DNA: TGTGCCAGCAGCTTGGGGAACAGGGCGGGGAACACTGAAGCTTTCTTT. Translation: CASSLGNRAGNTEAFF.

The chain recombines TRBV5-4 with TRBJ2-3, with TRBD1 matching 8 bases. Germline-derived CDR1 and CDR2 are SGHNT and YYREEE (reference sequence). V shed 2 bases, J shed 3 bases, and the junction held 5 bases outside the gene matches. The CDR3 contains 15 residues. The CDR3 here is CASSLGQGRTDTQYF. The DNA for the CDR3 is TGTGCCAGCAGCTTAGGACAGGGCCGGACAGATACGCAGTATTTT.

Regarding this clone: The same CDR3 arises from other DNA sequences in this sample as well. The rearrangement joins TRBV20-1 to TRBJ1-1, with a possible D match to TRBD1 (6 bases). Trimming removed 3 bases at V and 4 bases at J, with 6 bases between. This CDR3 has 11 amino acids. Per germline, CDR1 DFQATT and CDR2 SNEGSKA (reference sequence). The DNA for the CDR3 is TGCAGTGCTAGCAGGGGCACTGAAGCTTTCTTT. The encoded protein is CSASRGTEAFF.

J is TRBJ1-2 and V is TRBV7-9, with TRBD1 matching over 7 bases. J gave up 1 base and V 1 base, and 6 bases lay outside the gene matches. Germline V lookup: CDR1 SEHNR, CDR2 FQNEAQ (reference sequence). The CDR3 covers 16 residues. The CDR3 DNA sequence: TGTGCCAGCAGCTTAGTGTTCGGGACAGATAACTATGGCTACACCTTC. It encodes CASSLVFGTDNYGYTF.

The J gene is TRBJ1-4, the V gene TRBV29-1; 7 bases are a match to TRBD1. The length of the CDR3 is 13 residues. Germline CDR1 reads SQVTM; CDR2 reads ANQGSEA. V shed 6 bases and J 8 bases; nucleotides not matched to a gene: 9. CDR3 residues: CSVRGGSGEKLFF. The CDR3 DNA reads TGCAGCGTCCGAGGGGGCTCAGGGGAAAAACTGTTTTTT.